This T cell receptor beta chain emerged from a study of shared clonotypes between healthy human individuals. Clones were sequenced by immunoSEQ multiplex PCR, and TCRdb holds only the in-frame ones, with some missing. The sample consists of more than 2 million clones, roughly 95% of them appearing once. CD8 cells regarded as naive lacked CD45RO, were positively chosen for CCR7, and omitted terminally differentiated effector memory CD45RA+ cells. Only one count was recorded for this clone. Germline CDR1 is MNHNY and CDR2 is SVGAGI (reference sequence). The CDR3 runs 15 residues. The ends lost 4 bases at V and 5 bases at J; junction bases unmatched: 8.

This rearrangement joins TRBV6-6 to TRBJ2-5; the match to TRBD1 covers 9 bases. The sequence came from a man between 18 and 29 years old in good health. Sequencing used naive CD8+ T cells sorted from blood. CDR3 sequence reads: CASSSISDRGETQYF. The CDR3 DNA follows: TGTGCCAGCAGTTCAATCTCCGACAGGGGGGAGACCCAGTACTTC.